This T cell receptor (beta chain) was identified in a study of shared clonotypes between healthy human individuals. About the study: Samples came from a couple of female and a few male donors aged 18 to 49.

Turning to this clone: Its target is unknown. With a much larger clone just one base away, this may be a read error.

Findings and limits, study-wide: Sorted-subset sequencing, rarefaction showed, was incomplete despite large depth. Investigators collected only blood, and repertoires in tissues likely differ.

The assay was run at deep level. Data came from immunoSEQ multiplex PCR; TCRdb stores just in-frame clones and leaves some out. This repertoire shows about 960,000 clones, roughly 72% found once; its top ten account for about 1.5%. This sequence was found in a young man in good health. Sequenced: memory CD4+ T cells sorted from blood. The subset: CD45RA-negative fraction.

As DNA, the CDR3 is TGTGCCAGCAGCTTAATCTCTGGGGCCAACGTCCTGACTTTC. Residues: CASSLISGANVLTF. V and J are TRBV7-8 and TRBJ2-6; D is unresolved. Per germline, CDR1 SGHVS and CDR2 FQNEAQ. Trimming stripped 2 bases from V and 0 bases from J, with 2 bases between. The CDR3 is 14 residues long.